This T cell receptor (beta chain) was sequenced for a study of cytomegalovirus exposure and HLA in healthy donors. Overall study: As an earlier analysis found, roughly 180 million T cells yielded about 120 million unique TCR beta sequences.

Findings and limits, study-wide: With later analysis, a missense DCLRE1C variant became linked to TCR beta V- and J-gene trimming. Sequencing artifact likely explains a cluster of highly shared sequence variants.

Primers included in the PCR were 60 Vbeta and 13 Jbeta primers. The data were produced by immunoSEQ multiplex PCR, yet TCRdb's version contains in-frame clones alone and is incomplete. The table records some 150,000 clones, about 78% of them present only once. On this clone: What it recognizes is unknown. Relative to the germline gene, one junction end is altered; a read error may explain this.

The TCR comes from a male donor in good health and CMV-seronegative. The sample consisted of PBMCs.

In nucleotides, the CDR3 is TGCACCAGCAGCCAAGGGCAGGGGGTGAACACTGAAGCTTTCTTT. Its translation: CTSSQGQGVNTEAFF. The V gene is TRBV4-1, the J gene TRBJ1-1, with TRBD1 identical over 7 bases. The V gene's germline CDR1 is MGHRA and CDR2 YSYEKL. This CDR3 has 15 residues.